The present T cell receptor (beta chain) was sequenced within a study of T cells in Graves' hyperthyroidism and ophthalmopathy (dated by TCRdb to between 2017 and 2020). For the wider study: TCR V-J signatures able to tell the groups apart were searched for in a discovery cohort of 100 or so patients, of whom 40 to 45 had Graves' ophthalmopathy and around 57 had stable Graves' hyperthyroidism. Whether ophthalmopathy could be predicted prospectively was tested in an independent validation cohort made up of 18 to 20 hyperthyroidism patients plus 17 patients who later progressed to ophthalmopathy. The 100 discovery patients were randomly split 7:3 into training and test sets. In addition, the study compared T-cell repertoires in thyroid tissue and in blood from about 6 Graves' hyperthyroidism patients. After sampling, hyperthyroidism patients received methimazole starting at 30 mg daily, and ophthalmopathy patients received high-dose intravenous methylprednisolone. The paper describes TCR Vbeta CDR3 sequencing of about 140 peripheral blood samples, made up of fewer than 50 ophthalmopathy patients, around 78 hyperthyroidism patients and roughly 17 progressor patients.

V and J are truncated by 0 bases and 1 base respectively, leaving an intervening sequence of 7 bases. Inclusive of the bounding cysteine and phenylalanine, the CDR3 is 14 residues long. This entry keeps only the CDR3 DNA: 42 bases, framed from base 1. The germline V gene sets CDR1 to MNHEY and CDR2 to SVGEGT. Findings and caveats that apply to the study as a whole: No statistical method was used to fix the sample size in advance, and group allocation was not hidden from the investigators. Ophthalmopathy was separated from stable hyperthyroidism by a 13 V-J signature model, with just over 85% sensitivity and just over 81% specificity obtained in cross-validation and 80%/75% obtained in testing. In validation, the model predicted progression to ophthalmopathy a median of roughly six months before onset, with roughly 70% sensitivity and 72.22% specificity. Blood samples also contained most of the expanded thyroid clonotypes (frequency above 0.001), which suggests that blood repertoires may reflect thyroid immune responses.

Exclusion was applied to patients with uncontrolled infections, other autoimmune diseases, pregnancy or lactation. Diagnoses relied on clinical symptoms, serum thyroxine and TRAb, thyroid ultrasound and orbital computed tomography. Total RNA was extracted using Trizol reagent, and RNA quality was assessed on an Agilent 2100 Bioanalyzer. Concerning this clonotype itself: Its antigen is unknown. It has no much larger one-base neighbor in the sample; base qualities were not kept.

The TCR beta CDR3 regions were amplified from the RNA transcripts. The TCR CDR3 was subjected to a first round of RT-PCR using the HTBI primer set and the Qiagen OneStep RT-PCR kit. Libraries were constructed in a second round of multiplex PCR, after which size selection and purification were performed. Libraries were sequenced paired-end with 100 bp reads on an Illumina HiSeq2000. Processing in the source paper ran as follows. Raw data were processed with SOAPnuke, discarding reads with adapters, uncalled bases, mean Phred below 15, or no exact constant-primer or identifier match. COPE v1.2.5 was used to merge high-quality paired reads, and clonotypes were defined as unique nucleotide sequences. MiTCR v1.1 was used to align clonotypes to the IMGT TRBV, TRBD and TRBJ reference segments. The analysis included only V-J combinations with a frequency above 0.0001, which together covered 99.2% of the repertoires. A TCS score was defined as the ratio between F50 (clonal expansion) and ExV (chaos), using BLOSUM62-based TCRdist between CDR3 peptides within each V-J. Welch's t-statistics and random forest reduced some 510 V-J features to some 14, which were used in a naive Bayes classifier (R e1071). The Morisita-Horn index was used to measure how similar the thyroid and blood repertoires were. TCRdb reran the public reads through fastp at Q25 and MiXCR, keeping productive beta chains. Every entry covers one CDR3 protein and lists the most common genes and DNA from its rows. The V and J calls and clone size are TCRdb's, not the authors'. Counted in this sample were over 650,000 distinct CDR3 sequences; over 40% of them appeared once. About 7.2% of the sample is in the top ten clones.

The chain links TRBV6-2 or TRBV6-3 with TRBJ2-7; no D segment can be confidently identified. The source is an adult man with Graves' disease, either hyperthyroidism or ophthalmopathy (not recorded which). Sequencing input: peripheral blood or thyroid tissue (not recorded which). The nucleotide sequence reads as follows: TGTGCCAGCAGTTACTCGGGGAATTCCTACGAGCAGTACTTC. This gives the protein CASSYSGNSYEQYF.